The present TCR beta chain was sequenced within a study of cytomegalovirus exposure and HLA in healthy donors. Study-level findings and limits: Some V segments (TRBV6-2 and TRBV6-3 among them) were excluded as indistinguishable. What TCR beta sequences reportedly achieved was accurate prediction of HLA-A and HLA-B alleles in most subjects.

Donors had nominal health at sampling but likely had unrecorded immune exposures. PCR primers comprised 60 Vbeta and 13 Jbeta primers. Assay used: immunoSEQ multiplex PCR; TCRdb lists only in-frame clones, some missing. Here the sample spans roughly 250,000 clones, 80% being singletons. CDR3 length equals 13 residues. Germline V gene lookup returns CDR1 MNHEY and CDR2 SMNVEV (reference sequence). The V gene end was trimmed by 5 bases and the J gene end by 5 bases; junction bases not matched to a gene: 3. With regard to this clone: Its target is unknown. The sample holds other DNA sequences that translate to the same CDR3.

The chain employs TRBV27 and TRBJ1-1; 9 bases are a match to TRBD1. The sample taken for sequencing was PBMCs. The clonotype was recovered from a girl aged 2-10 years in good health and CMV-seronegative. In DNA form, the CDR3 reads TGTGCCAGCAGTCTTGGGACAGGGACTGAAGCTTTCTTT. This translates into CASSLGTGTEAFF.